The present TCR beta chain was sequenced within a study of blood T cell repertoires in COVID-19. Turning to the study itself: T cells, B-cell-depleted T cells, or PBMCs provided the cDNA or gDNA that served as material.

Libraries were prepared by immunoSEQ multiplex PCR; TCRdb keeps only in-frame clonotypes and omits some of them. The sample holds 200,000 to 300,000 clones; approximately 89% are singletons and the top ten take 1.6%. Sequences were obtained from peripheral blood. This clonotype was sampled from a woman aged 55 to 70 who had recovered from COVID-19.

Here the CDR3 reads CASSAAGQGNGYTF. The DNA of the CDR3 is TGTGCCAGCAGCGCAGCAGGGCAAGGGAATGGCTACACCTTC. V usage is TRBV9 and J usage is TRBJ1-2, with D possibly TRBD1 on 5 matching bases. CDR1 is SGDLS, CDR2 YYNGEE, per germline. V lost 3 bases to trimming and J lost 6 bases, with 15 bases between them. The CDR3 contains 14 residues.